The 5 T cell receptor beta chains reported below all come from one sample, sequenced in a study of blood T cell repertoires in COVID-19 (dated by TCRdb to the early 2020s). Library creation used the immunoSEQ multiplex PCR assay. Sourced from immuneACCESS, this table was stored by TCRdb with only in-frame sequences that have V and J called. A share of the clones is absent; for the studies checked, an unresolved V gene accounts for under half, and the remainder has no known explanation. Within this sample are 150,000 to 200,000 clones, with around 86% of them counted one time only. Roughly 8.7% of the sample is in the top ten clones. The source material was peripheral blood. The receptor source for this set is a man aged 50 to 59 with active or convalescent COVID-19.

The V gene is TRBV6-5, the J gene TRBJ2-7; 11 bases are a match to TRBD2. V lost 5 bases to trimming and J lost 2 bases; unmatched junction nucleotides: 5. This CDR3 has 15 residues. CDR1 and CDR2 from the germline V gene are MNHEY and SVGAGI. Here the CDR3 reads CASSPLAGGTYEQYF. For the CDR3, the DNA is TGTGCCAGCAGTCCTCTAGCGGGAGGAACCTACGAGCAGTACTTC.

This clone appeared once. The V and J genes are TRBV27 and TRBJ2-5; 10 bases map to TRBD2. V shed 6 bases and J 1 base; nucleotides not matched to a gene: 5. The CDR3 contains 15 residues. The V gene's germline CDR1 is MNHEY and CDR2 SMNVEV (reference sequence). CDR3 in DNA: TGTGCCAGCAGCCCCCAGCGGGGGGGCCAAGAGACCCAGTACTTC. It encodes CASSPQRGGQETQYF.

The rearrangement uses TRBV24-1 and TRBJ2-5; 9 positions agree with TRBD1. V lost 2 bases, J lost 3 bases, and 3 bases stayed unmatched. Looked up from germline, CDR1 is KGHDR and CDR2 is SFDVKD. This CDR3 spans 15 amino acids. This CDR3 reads CATSDWGTGKETQYF. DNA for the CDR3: TGTGCCACCAGTGATTGGGGGACAGGGAAAGAGACCCAGTACTTC.

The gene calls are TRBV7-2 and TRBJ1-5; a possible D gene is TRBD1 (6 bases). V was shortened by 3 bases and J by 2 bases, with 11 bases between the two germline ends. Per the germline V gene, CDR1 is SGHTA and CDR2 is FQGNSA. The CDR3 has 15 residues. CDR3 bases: TGTGCCAGCAGCTTCGGACAGACCGGCAATCAGCCCCAGCATTTT. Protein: CASSFGQTGNQPQHF.

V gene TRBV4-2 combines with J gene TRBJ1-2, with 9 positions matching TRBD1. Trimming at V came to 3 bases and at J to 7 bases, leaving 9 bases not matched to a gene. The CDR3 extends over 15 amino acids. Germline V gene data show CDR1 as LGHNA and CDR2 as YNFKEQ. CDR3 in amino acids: CASSHPGTGPGGYTF. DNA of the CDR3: TGTGCCAGCAGCCATCCCGGGACAGGGCCGGGTGGCTACACCTTC.